The clone carrying this TCR beta chain has just a few counts. Its antigen is not known. The study amplified TCR beta CDR3 regions using RNA transcripts. Second-round multiplex PCR followed a first-round RT-PCR using HTBI primers. Each CDR3 protein gets one entry after TCRdb re-called the multiplex PCR reads with MiXCR. The sample holds 1 million to 1.3 million distinct CDR3 sequences, about 35% seen once. The data were taken from a study of Graves' ophthalmopathy and Graves' hyperthyroidism. Points from the study as a whole: In blood, most expanded thyroid clonotypes above 0.001 frequency were also detected.

Other autoimmune diseases, uncontrolled infections, pregnancy or lactation led to the exclusion of patients. Diagnosis relied on clinical symptoms, serum thyroxine, TRAb, thyroid ultrasound and orbital computed tomography. This CDR3 is built from 13 residues. Trimming cost V 8 bases and J 6 bases, with 17 bases left between them. Germline-derived CDR1 and CDR2 are LGHNA and YSLEER. The sequencing sample was made of peripheral blood or thyroid tissue (not recorded which). The clonotype originates from an adult man with Graves' hyperthyroidism. The chain combines TRBV4-3 with TRBJ2-7; D is possibly TRBD1 (7 bases). The CDR3 DNA sequence: TGCGCCAGCTCCGGGACAGTGCGGGGCGAGCAGTACTTC. Its protein is CASSGTVRGEQYF.